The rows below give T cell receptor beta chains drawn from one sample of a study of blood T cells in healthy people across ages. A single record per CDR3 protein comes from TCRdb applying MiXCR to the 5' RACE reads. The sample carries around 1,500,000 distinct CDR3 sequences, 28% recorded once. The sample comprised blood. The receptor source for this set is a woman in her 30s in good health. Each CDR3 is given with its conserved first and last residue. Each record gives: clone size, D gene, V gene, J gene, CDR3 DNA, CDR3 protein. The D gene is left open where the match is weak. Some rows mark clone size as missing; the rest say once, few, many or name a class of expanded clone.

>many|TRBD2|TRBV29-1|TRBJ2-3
TGCAGCGTTGTAAGGGAGGGCCTAGATACGCAGTATTTT
CSVVREGLDTQYF
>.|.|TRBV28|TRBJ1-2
TGTGCCAGCACCGAGGAGGCAGGATATAACTATGGCTACACCTTC
CASTEEAGYNYGYTF
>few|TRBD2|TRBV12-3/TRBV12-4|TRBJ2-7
TGTGCCAGCAGGGAAGCGGGAGCCTCCTACAAGCAGTACTTC
CASREAGASYKQYF
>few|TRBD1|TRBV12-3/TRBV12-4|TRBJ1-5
TGTGCCAGCAGCGGGACAGTGAACAATCAGCCCCAGCATTTT
CASSGTVNNQPQHF
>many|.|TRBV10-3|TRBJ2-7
TGTGCCATTGCCCGGGACATCGCCTACGAGCAGTACTTC
CAIARDIAYEQYF
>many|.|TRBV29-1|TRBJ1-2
TGCAGCGTTGAAGTTCAGAACTATGGCTACACCTTC
CSVEVQNYGYTF
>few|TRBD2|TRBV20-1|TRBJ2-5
TGCAGTGCTGGTAGCGGGGGGGCCGTACGAGAGACCCAGTACTTC
CSAGSGGAVRETQYF
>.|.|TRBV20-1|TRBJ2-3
TGCAGTGCTAGATACGATACGCAGTATTTT
CSARYDTQYF
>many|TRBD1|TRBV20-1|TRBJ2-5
TGCAGTGCACCTCCGGGACAGGGCCCGGAGACCCAGTACTTC
CSAPPGQGPETQYF
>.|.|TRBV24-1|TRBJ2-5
TGTGCCACCAACAGCCGGGACCTCCAAGAGACCCAGTACTTC
CATNSRDLQETQYF
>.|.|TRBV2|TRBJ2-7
TGTGCCAGCAGTCGGGTCGAACAAACCTACGAGCAGTACTTC
CASSRVEQTYEQYF
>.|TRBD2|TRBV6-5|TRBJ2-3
TGTGCCAGCAGACCGGGACTAGCTTCAGATACGCAGTATTTT
CASRPGLASDTQYF
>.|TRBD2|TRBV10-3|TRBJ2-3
TGTGCCATCAGTGAGTACGCACTAGCGGAAGGCACAGATACGCAGTATTTT
CAISEYALAEGTDTQYF
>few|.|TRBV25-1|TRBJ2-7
TGTGCCAGCAGTGGGGGGGCAAGAAGAACCTACGAGCAGTACTTC
CASSGGARRTYEQYF
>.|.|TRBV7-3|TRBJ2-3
TGTGCCAGCAGCTTAAGGGCTGTGGATACGCAGTATTTT
CASSLRAVDTQYF
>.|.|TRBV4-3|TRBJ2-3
TGCGCCAGCAGCCAAGATTCGAAGGGAGTAGACACAGATACGCAGTATTTT
CASSQDSKGVDTDTQYF
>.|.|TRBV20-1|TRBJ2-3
TGCAGTGCTAGAGATAGGTCCAGGGGGGCAGATACGCAGTATTTT
CSARDRSRGADTQYF
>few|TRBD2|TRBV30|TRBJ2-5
TGTGCCTGGAGTGCGGGGGGCCAAGAGACCCAGTACTTC
CAWSAGGQETQYF
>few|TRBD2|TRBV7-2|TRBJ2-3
TGTGCCAGCAGTTATCCGGGGGGGGGAGTAAGCACAGATACGCAGTATTTT
CASSYPGGGVSTDTQYF
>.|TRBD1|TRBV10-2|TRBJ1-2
TGCGCCAGCAGCGTTACCGGGACAGGAGGGGATGGCTACACCTTC
CASSVTGTGGDGYTF
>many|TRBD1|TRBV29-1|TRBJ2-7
TGCAGCGTTGAGGGTGGACAGGGAGGATTTGGGGAGCAGTACTTC
CSVEGGQGGFGEQYF
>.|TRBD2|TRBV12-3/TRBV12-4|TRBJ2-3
TGTGCCAGCAGCCCTAGCGGGAGCACAGATGCGCAGTATTTT
CASSPSGSTDAQYF
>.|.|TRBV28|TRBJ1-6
TGTGCCAGCAGTCCTCCCGGGGTCATGCATTCACCCCTCCACTTT
CASSPPGVMHSPLHF
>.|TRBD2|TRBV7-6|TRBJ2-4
TGTGCCAGCAGCCCAAACCCCGGGACTAGCAGTAGCAAAAACATTCAGTACTTC
CASSPNPGTSSSKNIQYF
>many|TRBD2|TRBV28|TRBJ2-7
TGTGCCAGCAGTGTAGAAGCGGGGGGGCGAGAGCAGTACTTC
CASSVEAGGREQYF
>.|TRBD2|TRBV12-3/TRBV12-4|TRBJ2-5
TGTGCCAGCAGTTCTAGGGGACTAGCGGGACGAGAGACCCAGTACTTC
CASSSRGLAGRETQYF
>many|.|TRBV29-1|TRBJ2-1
TGCAGCGTTGAAGATGCGGGGAGGACGAATGAGCAGTTCTTC
CSVEDAGRTNEQFF
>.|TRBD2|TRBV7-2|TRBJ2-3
TGTGCCAGCAGCTTAGCCGGCGGGACTACTAGCACAGATACGCAGTATTTT
CASSLAGGTTSTDTQYF
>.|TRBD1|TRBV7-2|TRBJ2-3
TGTGCCAGCAGCCCCACGGACAGGGAGATTTCCACAGATACGCAGTATTTT
CASSPTDREISTDTQYF
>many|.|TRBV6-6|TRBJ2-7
TGTGCCAGCAGTTTCCTCACGGCCTACGAGCAGTACTTC
CASSFLTAYEQYF
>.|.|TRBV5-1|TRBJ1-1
TGCGCCAGCAGCTTAGCCAAGGACAATCTTGGTGACACTGAAGCTTTCTTT
CASSLAKDNLGDTEAFF
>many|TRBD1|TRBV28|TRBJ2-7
TGTGCCAGCAGTTTGAGACAGGGGAACTACGAGCAGTACTTC
CASSLRQGNYEQYF
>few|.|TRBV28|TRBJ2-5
TGTGCCAGCAGGGGGCCGAAGCCGGGACACCAAGAGACCCAGTACTTC
CASRGPKPGHQETQYF
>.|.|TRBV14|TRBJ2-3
TGTGCCAGCAGCCAAGGGAGTTCGAGAGATACGCAGTATTTT
CASSQGSSRDTQYF
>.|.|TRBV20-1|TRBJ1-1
TGCAGTGCTATAGAACAGCTGAACACTGAAGCTTTCTTT
CSAIEQLNTEAFF
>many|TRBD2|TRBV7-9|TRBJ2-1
TGTGCCAGCAGTCCTCCGGGCCCAGCGGGGAATGAGCAGTTCTTC
CASSPPGPAGNEQFF
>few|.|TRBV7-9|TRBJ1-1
TGTGCCAGCAGCGGGGCGGGGGACACTGAAGCTTTCTTT
CASSGAGDTEAFF
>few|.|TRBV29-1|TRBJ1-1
TGCGCCGGGACCCGGGCTTTCTTT
CAGTRAFF
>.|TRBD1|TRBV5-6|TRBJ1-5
TGTGCCAGCAGCCGATTACAGGGGTCCCAGCCCCAGCATTTT
CASSRLQGSQPQHF
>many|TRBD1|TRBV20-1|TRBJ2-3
TGCAGTGCTAGCGAGACAGGGGGGACAGCAGATACGCAGTATTTT
CSASETGGTADTQYF
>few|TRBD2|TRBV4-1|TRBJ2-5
TGCGCCAGCAGCCAAAGGGGGGCAAGGACTAGCCAGGGAGAGACCCAGTACTTC
CASSQRGARTSQGETQYF
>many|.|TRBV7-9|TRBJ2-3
TGTGCCAGCAGCTTTTCATCAGATACGCAGTATTTT
CASSFSSDTQYF
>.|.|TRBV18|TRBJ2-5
TGTGCCAGCTCCAATACCCAGACAGGAAGAGAGACCCAGTACTTC
CASSNTQTGRETQYF
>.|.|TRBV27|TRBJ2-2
TGTGCCAGCAGTTTAGGGGGAGTCGGGGAGCTGTTTTTT
CASSLGGVGELFF
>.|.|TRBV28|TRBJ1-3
TGTGCCAGCAGTCCAGACAGGCGACGCTCTGGAAACACCATATATTTT
CASSPDRRRSGNTIYF
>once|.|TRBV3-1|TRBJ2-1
TGTGCCAGCAACCAAGAGGAGGACAGCCCCTACAATGAGCAGTTCTTC
CASNQEEDSPYNEQFF
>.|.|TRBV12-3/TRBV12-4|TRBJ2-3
TGTGCCAGCAGTTTAGTTGTTCCTCGGGCAGTATACACAGATACGCAGTATTTT
CASSLVVPRAVYTDTQYF
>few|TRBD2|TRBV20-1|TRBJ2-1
TGCAGTGCTAGGATGGAGTCTGGGCGGGAGCGATTCCGCAATGAGCAGTTCTTC
CSARMESGRERFRNEQFF
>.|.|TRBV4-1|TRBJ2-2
TGCGCCAGCAGCCACTTCGTCGACACCGGGGAGCTGTTTTTT
CASSHFVDTGELFF